This T cell receptor beta chain was recorded in a study of blood T cell repertoires in COVID-19. Turning to the study itself: From the United States, Italy and Spain came samples of acute and convalescent COVID-19.

This clone was found a few times. In the original processing: Cell counts per sample came from amplifying reference gene primers. Generated by immunoSEQ multiplex PCR, the TCRdb table keeps only in-frame clones and is missing some. That table is the source of V, J and clone size, and D and trimming were worked out from the DNA. The table records roughly 190,000 clones, around 81% of them present only once. Trimming took off 2 bases at V and 3 bases at J, with 19 bases between the two ends. Per germline, CDR1 SEHNR and CDR2 FQNEAQ (reference sequence). The CDR3 has 18 amino acids. This receptor was identified in a woman between 35 and 50 years old with COVID-19, enrolled during active disease. The chain uses TRBV7-9 and TRBJ2-2, with D possibly TRBD1 on 6 matching bases. Sequencing used peripheral blood. The CDR3 is CASSLPVTGFVDTGELFF. CDR3 sequence (DNA): TGTGCCAGCAGCTTACCGGTTACAGGGTTTGTGGACACCGGGGAGCTGTTTTTT.